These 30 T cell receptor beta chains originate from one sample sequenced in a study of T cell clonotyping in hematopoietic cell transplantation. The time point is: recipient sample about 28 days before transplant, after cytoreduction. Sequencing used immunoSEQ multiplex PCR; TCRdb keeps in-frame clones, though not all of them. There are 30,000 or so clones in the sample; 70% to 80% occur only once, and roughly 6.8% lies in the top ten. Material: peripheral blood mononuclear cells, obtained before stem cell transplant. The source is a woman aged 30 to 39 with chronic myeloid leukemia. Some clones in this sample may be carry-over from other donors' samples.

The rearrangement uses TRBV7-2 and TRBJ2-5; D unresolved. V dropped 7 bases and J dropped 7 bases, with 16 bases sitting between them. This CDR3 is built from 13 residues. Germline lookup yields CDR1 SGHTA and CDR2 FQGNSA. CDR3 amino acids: CASNHQSWGTQYF. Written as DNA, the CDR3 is TGTGCCAGCAATCATCAATCATGGGGGACCCAGTACTTC.

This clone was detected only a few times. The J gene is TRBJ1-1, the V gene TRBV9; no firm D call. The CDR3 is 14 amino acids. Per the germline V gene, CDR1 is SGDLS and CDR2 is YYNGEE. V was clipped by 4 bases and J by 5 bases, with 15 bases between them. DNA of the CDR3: TGTGCCAGCAGCCTTTATTGGGCGGCTACTGAAGCTTTCTTT. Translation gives CASSLYWAATEAFF.

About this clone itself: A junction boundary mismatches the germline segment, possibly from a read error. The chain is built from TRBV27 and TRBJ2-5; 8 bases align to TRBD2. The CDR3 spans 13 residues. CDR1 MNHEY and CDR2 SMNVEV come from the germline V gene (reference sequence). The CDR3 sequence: CASSPTTRGGLNF. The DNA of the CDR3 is TGTGCCAGCAGTCCCACAACCCGGGGGGGCCTGAACTTC.

For the CDR3, the DNA is TGTGCCAGCAGTCAGCAGGGCGGACCGAACACTGAAGCTTTCTTT. Translation gives CASSQQGGPNTEAFF. The chain joins TRBV2 to TRBJ1-1; TRBD1 might be the D (5 bases). The germline gives CDR1 SNHLY, CDR2 FYNNEI. Trimming took off 5 bases at V and 1 base at J, with 14 bases between the two ends. The CDR3 length is 15 residues.

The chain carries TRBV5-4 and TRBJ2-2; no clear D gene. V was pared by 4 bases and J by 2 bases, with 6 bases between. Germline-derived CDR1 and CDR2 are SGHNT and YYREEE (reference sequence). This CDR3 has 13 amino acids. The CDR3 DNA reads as TGTGCCAGCAGCCGAAAAAACACCGGGGAGCTGTTTTTT. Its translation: CASSRKNTGELFF.

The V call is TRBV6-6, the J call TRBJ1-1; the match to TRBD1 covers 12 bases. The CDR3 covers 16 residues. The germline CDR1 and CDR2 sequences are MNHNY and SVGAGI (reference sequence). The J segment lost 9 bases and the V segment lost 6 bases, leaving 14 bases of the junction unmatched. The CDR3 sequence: CASSSSGTGGAFKAFF. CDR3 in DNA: TGTGCCAGCAGCTCCTCCGGGACAGGGGGCGCGTTTAAAGCTTTCTTT.

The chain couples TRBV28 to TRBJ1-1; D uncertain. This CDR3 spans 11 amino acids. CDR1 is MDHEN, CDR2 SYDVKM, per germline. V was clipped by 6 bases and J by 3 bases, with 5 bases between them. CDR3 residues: CASRSHTEAFF. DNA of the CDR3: TGTGCCAGCAGAAGTCACACTGAAGCTTTCTTT.

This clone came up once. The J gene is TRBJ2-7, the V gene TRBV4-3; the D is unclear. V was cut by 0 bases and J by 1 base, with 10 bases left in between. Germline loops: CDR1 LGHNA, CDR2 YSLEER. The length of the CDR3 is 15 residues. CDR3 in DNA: TGCGCCAGCAGCCAAGATTTGGGCATATCCTACGAGCAGTACTTC. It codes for CASSQDLGISYEQYF.

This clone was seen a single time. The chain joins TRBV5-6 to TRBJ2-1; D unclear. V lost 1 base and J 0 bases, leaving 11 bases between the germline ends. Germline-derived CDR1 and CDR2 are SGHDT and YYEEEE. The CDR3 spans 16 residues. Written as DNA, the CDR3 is TGTGCCAGCAGCTTGATTAGCCCGATCTCCTACAATGAGCAGTTCTTC. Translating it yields CASSLISPISYNEQFF.

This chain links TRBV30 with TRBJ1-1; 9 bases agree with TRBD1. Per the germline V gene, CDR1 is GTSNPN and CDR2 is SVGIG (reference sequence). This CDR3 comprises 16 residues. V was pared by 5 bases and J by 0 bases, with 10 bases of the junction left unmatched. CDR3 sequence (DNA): TGTGCCTGGGTGACCGGGACAGGGCTTATGAACACTGAAGCTTTCTTT. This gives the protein CAWVTGTGLMNTEAFF.

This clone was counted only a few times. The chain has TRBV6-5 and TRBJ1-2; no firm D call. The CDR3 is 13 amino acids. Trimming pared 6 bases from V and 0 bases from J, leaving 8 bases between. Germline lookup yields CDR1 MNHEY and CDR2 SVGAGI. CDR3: CASSDIPNYGYTF. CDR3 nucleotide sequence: TGTGCCAGCAGCGACATCCCTAACTATGGCTACACCTTC.

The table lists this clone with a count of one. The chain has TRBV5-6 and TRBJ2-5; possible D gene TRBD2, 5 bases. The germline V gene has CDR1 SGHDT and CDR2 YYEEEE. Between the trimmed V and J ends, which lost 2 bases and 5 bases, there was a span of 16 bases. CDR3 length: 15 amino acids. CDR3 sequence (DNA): TGTGCCAGCAGCTTTATGAGTGTAGCGTTGGAGACCCAGTACTTC. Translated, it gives CASSFMSVALETQYF.

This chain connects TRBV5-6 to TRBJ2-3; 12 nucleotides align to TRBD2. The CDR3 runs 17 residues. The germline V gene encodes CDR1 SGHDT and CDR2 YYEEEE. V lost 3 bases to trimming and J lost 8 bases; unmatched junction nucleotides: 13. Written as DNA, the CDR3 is TGTGCCAGCAGCTCTGGATTCCTAGCGGGGGGGCGAGGTACGCAGTATTTT. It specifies CASSSGFLAGGRGTQYF.

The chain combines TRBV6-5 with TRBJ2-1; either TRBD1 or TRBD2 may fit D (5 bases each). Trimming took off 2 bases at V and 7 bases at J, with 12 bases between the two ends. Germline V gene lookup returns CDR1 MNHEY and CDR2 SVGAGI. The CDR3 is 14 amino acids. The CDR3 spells CASSYGGPTNEQFF. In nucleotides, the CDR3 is TGTGCCAGCAGTTACGGGGGACCAACAAATGAGCAGTTCTTC.

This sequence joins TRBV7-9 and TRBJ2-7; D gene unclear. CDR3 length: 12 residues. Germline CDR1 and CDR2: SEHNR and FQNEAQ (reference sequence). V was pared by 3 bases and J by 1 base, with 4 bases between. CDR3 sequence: CASSFGSYEQYV. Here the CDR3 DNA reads TGTGCCAGCAGCTTTGGGTCCTACGAGCAGTACGTC.

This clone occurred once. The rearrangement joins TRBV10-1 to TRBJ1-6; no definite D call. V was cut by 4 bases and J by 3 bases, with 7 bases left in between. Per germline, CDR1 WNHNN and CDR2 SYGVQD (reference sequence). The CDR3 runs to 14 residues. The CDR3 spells CASSAAIYNSPLHF. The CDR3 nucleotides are TGCGCCAGCAGTGCAGCCATCTATAATTCACCCCTCCACTTT.

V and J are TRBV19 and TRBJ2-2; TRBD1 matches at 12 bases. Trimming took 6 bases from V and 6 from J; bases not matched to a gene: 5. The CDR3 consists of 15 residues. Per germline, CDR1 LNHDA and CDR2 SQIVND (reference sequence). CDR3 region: CASSTGQGAAGELFF. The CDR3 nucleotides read TGTGCCAGTAGCACGGGACAGGGGGCAGCCGGGGAGCTGTTTTTT.

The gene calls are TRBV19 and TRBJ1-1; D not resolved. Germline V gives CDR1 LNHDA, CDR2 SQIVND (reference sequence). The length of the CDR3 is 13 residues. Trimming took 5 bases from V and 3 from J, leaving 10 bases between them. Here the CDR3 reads CASSPRGDTEAFF. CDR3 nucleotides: TGTGCCAGTAGTCCCCGAGGAGACACTGAAGCTTTCTTT.

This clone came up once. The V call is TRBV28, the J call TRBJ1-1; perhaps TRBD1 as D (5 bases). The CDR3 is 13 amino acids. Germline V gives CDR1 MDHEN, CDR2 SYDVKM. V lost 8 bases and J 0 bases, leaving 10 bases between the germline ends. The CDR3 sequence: CASGGPLNTEAFF. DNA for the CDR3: TGTGCCAGCGGGGGACCCTTGAACACTGAAGCTTTCTTT.

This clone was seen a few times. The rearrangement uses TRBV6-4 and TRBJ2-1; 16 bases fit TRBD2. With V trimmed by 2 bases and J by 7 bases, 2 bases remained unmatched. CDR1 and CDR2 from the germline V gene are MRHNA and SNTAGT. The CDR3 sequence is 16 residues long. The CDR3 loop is CASSDGTSGGANEQFF. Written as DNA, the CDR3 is TGTGCCAGCAGTGACGGGACTAGCGGGGGGGCTAATGAGCAGTTCTTC.

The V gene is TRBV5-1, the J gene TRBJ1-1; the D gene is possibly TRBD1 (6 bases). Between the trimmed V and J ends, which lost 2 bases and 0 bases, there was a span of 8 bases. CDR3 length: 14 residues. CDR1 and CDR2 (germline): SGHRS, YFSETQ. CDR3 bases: TGCGCCAGCAGCTTTGGGGGCATGAACACTGAAGCTTTCTTT. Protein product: CASSFGGMNTEAFF. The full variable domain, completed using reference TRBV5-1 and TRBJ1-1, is KAGVTQTPRYLIKTRGQQVTLSCSPISGHRSVSWYQQTPGQGLQFLFEYFSETQRNKGNFPGRFSGRQFSNSRSEMNVSTLELGDSALYLCASSFGGMNTEAFFGQGTRLTVV.

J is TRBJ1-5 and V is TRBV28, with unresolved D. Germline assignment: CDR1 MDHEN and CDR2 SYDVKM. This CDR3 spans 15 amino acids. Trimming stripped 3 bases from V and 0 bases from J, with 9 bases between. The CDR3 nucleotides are TGTGCCAGCAGTTTTCCCGAGGATAGCAATCAGCCCCAGCATTTT. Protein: CASSFPEDSNQPQHF.

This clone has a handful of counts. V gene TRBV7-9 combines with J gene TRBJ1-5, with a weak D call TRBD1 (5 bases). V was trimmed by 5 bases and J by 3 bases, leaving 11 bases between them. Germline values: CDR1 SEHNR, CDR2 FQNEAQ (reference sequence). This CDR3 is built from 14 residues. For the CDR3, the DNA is TGTGCCAGCAGCCGGGGGGTGATCAATCAGCCCCAGCATTTT. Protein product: CASSRGVINQPQHF.

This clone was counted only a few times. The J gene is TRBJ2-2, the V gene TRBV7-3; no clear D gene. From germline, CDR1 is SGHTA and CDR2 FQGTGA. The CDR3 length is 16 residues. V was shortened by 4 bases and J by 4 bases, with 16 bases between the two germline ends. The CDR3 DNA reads TGTGCCAGCAGCTATCCCTCTAGTGGTGGCACCGGGGAGCTGTTTTTT. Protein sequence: CASSYPSSGGTGELFF.

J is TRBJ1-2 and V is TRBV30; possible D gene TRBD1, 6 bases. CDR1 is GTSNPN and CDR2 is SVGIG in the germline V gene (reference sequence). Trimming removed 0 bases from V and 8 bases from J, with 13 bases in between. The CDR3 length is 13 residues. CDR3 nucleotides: TGTGCCTGGAGTGTCTCAGGGGCTCAGGGCTACACCTTC. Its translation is CAWSVSGAQGYTF.

CDR3: CAWSPPEGRRHGYTF. The CDR3 DNA reads as TGTGCCTGGAGTCCCCCCGAGGGTCGGCGTCATGGCTACACCTTC. The chain employs TRBV30 and TRBJ1-2; no reliable D call. Germline lookup yields CDR1 GTSNPN and CDR2 SVGIG (reference sequence). Trimming left V 2 bases short and J 6 bases short, with 19 bases between. The CDR3 spans 15 residues.

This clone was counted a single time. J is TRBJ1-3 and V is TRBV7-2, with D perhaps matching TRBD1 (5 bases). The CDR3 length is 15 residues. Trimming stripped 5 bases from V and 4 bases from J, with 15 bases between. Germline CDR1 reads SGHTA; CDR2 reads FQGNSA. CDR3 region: CASSLQDSPGNTIYF. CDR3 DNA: TGTGCCAGCAGCCTACAAGACAGTCCGGGAAACACCATATATTTT.

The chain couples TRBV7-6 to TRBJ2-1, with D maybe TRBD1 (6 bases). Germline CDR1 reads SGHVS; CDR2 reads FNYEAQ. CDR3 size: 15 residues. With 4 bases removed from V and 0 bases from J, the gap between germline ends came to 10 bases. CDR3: CASSSQGNSYNEQFF. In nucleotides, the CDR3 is TGTGCCAGCAGCTCACAGGGAAACTCCTACAATGAGCAGTTCTTC.

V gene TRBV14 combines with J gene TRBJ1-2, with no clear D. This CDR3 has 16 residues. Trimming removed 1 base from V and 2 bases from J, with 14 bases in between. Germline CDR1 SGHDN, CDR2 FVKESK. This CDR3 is CASSQATGRQNYGYTF. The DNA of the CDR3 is TGTGCCAGCAGCCAAGCCACTGGCAGGCAGAACTATGGCTACACCTTC. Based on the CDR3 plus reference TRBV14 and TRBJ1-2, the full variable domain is EAGVTQFPSHSVIEKGQTVTLRCDPISGHDNLYWYRRVMGKEIKFLLHFVKESKQDESGMPNNRFLAERTGGTYSTLKVQPAELEDSGVYFCASSQATGRQNYGYTFGSGTRLTVV.

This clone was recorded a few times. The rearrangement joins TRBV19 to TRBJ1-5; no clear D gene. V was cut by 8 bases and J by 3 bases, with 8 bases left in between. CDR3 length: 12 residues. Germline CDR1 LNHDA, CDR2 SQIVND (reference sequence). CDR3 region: CASGRFNQPQHF. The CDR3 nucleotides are TGTGCCAGTGGCAGGTTCAATCAGCCCCAGCATTTT.